The present entry profiles one TCR beta chain with its context. The antigen is unknown. Some clones are missing from TCRdb's copy, which holds only in-frame ones; the method was immunoSEQ multiplex PCR. The table includes just over 95,000 clones, roughly 84% detected once. Trimming removed 4 bases from V and 5 bases from J, with 9 bases in between. The CDR3 runs 12 residues. Germline assignment: CDR1 WSHSY and CDR2 SAAADI. The data belong to a study of OX40 agonist ivuxolimab in advanced cancers. Points from the study as a whole: CD4+ T cells averaged fewer expanded clones than CD8+ T cells.

The receptor comes from an adult with an advanced solid tumor such as melanoma, head and neck, liver or kidney cancer. The chain uses TRBV10-2 and TRBJ2-7; D uncertain. Sequencing used CD4+ or CD8+ T cells sorted from blood, obtained in a trial of the OX40 agonist ivuxolimab. The CDR3 DNA reads as TGCGCCAGCAGTGGGCCTCCAAACGAGCAGTACTTC. It yields the protein CASSGPPNEQYF.